The source of this T cell receptor beta chain is a study of T-cell memory formation after mild COVID-19. Study at large: Across donors, TCR clusters were largely donor specific. Study observations and caveats: CD4/CD8 balance held among clones contracting day 15 to 85, and later expanders leaned CD4+.

Of note for this clonotype: What it recognizes is unknown.

MiXCR, run by TCRdb on the 5' RACE reads, gives a single entry per CDR3 protein. This sample yields around 99,000 distinct CDR3 sequences, of which under 15% are seen a single time; around 43% belongs to the top ten. The receptor was isolated from a man aged 18-30 years who had mild COVID-19 (a few samples of this study predate the infection). Cell type and time point are not known. The sample taken for sequencing was PBMCs or a T cell subset sorted from them (not recorded which).

The CDR3 DNA is TGTGCCAGCAGTGTATCAGGGTCTTCCGAGCAGTACTTC. The encoded protein is CASSVSGSSEQYF. This chain connects TRBV12-3 or TRBV12-4 to TRBJ2-7; TRBD1 is a possible D gene (5 bases). Deletions cut 5 bases from V and 6 bases from J, with 14 bases between. The CDR3 spans 13 residues.